This T cell receptor (beta chain) appears in the sequencing data of a study of blood T cell repertoires in COVID-19. On the study more broadly: COVID-19 samples, acute and convalescent, were from the United States, Italy and Spain. T cells, B-cell-depleted T cells, or PBMCs supplied cDNA or gDNA.

The CDR3 is made up of 14 amino acids. Trimming took 4 bases from V and 4 from J; bases not matched to a gene: 3. Germline V gene lookup returns CDR1 SEHNR and CDR2 FQNEAQ (reference sequence). Per the original data handling: Scientists estimated how many nucleated cells there were by amplifying reference gene primers. TCRdb's table, derived via immunoSEQ multiplex PCR, lists solely in-frame clones and lacks some. V, J and clone size were drawn from that table, and D and trimming were deduced from the DNA. The repertoire holds about 260,000 clones, approximately 88% seen once, with approximately 0.7% in the top ten.

The source material was peripheral blood. This clonotype was sampled from a human donor in a cohort sampled during active COVID-19. This chain connects TRBV7-9 to TRBJ2-2; the match to TRBD2 covers 7 bases. The CDR3 region is CASSSGLPTGELFF. The CDR3 bases are TGTGCCAGCAGCTCGGGACTACCCACCGGGGAGCTGTTTTTT.